A selection of T cell receptor beta chains follows, all from one sample in a study of response to subunit inactivated influenza vaccine. TCRdb reprocessed the RT-PCR reads via MiXCR and lists one record per CDR3 protein. The data show around 790,000 distinct CDR3 sequences, 21% seen once. Sequenced here: PBMCs from blood, sampled 5 days after vaccination. Every receptor here comes from a middle-aged man who received an inactivated influenza vaccine. Each CDR3 is given with its conserved first and last residue. The D gene is left open where the match is weak. Size is omitted from some rows. Given values are once, few, many or a class for expanded clones.

J,V,D,size,CDR3,DNA
TRBJ2-5,TRBV5-1,TRBD2,NA,CASSLVASGIGPGETQYF,TGCGCCAGCAGCTTGGTGGCTAGCGGGATTGGACCGGGAGAGACCCAGTACTTC
TRBJ1-2,TRBV7-2,NA,few,CASSLWGSYGYTF,TGTGCCAGCAGCTTATGGGGCTCCTATGGCTACACCTTC
TRBJ1-6,TRBV4-3,TRBD1,NA,CASSQDTGVGSPLHF,TGCGCCAGCAGCCAAGACACAGGGGTAGGTTCACCCCTCCACTTT
TRBJ1-5,TRBV20-1,NA,few,CSARQVSNQPQHF,TGCAGTGCGAGACAGGTTAGCAATCAGCCCCAGCATTTT
TRBJ2-1,TRBV7-8,NA,few,CASGGALYYNEQFF,TGTGCCAGCGGCGGGGCCCTCTACTACAATGAGCAGTTCTTC
TRBJ2-7,TRBV27,NA,many,CASSPALENYEQYF,TGTGCCAGCAGCCCAGCCCTAGAAAACTACGAGCAGTACTTC
TRBJ1-1,TRBV7-8,TRBD1,few,CASSPSTGMGTEAFF,TGTGCCAGCAGCCCCTCGACAGGGATGGGCACTGAAGCTTTCTTT
TRBJ2-2,TRBV7-8,NA,few,CASSPHAAGELFF,TGTGCCAGCAGCCCCCACGCGGCCGGGGAGCTGTTTTTT
TRBJ1-5,TRBV4-3,NA,NA,CASSQEWQTYSNQPQHF,TGCGCCAGCAGCCAAGAATGGCAGACCTATAGCAATCAGCCCCAGCATTTT
TRBJ1-1,TRBV20-1,NA,few,CSARDGHANTEAFF,TGCAGTGCTAGAGATGGACATGCGAACACTGAAGCTTTCTTT
TRBJ2-5,TRBV12-3/TRBV12-4,TRBD1,NA,CASSLVVAGGRETQYF,TGTGCCAGCAGTTTAGTGGTGGCAGGGGGCCGGGAGACCCAGTACTTC
TRBJ1-3,TRBV7-8,NA,few,CASSLGAGLGNTIYF,TGTGCCAGCAGCTTAGGGGCAGGGCTCGGAAACACCATATATTTT
TRBJ2-3,TRBV10-1,TRBD2,NA,CASTIRTSVGDTQYF,TGCGCCAGCACCATTCGGACTAGCGTGGGAGATACGCAGTATTTT
TRBJ2-7,TRBV12-3/TRBV12-4,NA,NA,CASTRAKRSYEQYF,TGTGCCAGCACGCGGGCCAAGCGGTCCTACGAGCAGTACTTC
TRBJ2-3,TRBV12-3/TRBV12-4,TRBD2,few,CASRWQRGAADTQYF,TGTGCCAGCAGATGGCAGCGGGGGGCGGCAGATACGCAGTATTTT
TRBJ2-1,TRBV12-3/TRBV12-4,NA,NA,CASSPPGKEQFF,TGTGCCAGCAGTCCCCCCGGTAAGGAGCAGTTCTTC
TRBJ2-5,TRBV18,NA,few,CASSPRTRGSETQYF,TGTGCCAGCTCACCACGTACTAGAGGATCGGAGACCCAGTACTTC
TRBJ2-1,TRBV11-2,NA,once,CASGRETPHNEQFF,TGTGCCAGCGGCAGGGAAACCCCACACAATGAGCAGTTCTTC
TRBJ2-1,TRBV5-1,NA,many,CASSLGGDMYVQFF,TGCGCCAGCAGCTTGGGGGGAGATATGTACGTGCAGTTCTTC
TRBJ1-5,TRBV28,NA,NA,CASSRPGVHHF,TGTGCCAGCAGTAGACCAGGGGTCCACCATTTT
TRBJ2-1,TRBV24-1,NA,NA,CATSDRQGRGSYNEQFF,TGTGCCACCAGTGACCGCCAGGGAAGGGGCTCCTACAATGAGCAGTTCTTC
TRBJ1-6,TRBV20-1,NA,many,CSAREKFNNSPLHF,TGCAGTGCTAGAGAAAAGTTTAATAATTCACCCCTCCACTTT
TRBJ1-5,TRBV12-3/TRBV12-4,NA,NA,CASALGGNQPQHF,TGTGCCAGCGCTTTGGGGGGCAATCAGCCCCAGCATTTT
TRBJ2-1,TRBV20-1,NA,NA,CSAQRGYNEQFF,TGCAGTGCTCAGAGAGGGTACAATGAGCAGTTCTTC
TRBJ2-1,TRBV29-1,NA,NA,CSVGFLYNEQFF,TGCAGCGTTGGGTTTCTCTACAATGAGCAGTTCTTC
TRBJ2-7,TRBV10-3,NA,NA,CAALGGDFYEQYF,TGTGCCGCATTGGGGGGAGATTTTTACGAGCAGTACTTC
TRBJ2-1,TRBV27,NA,few,CASRPSEQGFYNEQFF,TGTGCCAGCAGGCCGTCCGAGCAGGGGTTCTACAATGAGCAGTTCTTC
TRBJ1-2,TRBV15,NA,NA,CATSRDIQSLGYTF,TGTGCCACCAGCAGAGATATTCAGAGTCTCGGCTACACCTTC
TRBJ2-2,TRBV7-2,NA,NA,CASSLERRAWTGELFF,TGTGCCAGCAGCTTAGAACGCAGGGCATGGACCGGGGAGCTGTTTTTT
TRBJ2-7,TRBV5-5,NA,many,CASSPQNYEQYF,TGTGCCAGCAGCCCGCAAAACTACGAGCAGTACTTC
TRBJ1-2,TRBV5-5,TRBD1,NA,CASSLGQGASSYGYTF,TGTGCCAGCAGCCTCGGACAGGGGGCGTCTAGCTATGGCTACACCTTC
TRBJ2-7,TRBV11-2,TRBD2,few,CASSSTAGTQYEQYF,TGTGCCAGCAGCTCAACAGCGGGAACCCAATACGAGCAGTACTTC
TRBJ1-1,TRBV7-3,NA,NA,CASSSDSLEGTEAFF,TGTGCCAGCAGCTCGGACAGTCTTGAAGGCACTGAAGCTTTCTTT
TRBJ2-2,TRBV3-1,NA,few,CASSPGYGTGELFF,TGTGCCAGCAGCCCCGGATATGGCACCGGGGAGCTGTTTTTT
TRBJ1-1,TRBV9,NA,many,CASSVGDTEAFF,TGTGCCAGCAGCGTCGGGGACACTGAAGCTTTCTTT
TRBJ2-5,TRBV4-3,TRBD2,few,CASSQGFKASGGSETQYF,TGCGCCAGCAGCCAAGGCTTCAAGGCTAGCGGGGGTTCAGAGACCCAGTACTTC
TRBJ2-7,TRBV4-2,NA,many,CASSQGGGNGVYEQYF,TGTGCCAGCAGCCAAGGAGGGGGGAATGGGGTATACGAGCAGTACTTC